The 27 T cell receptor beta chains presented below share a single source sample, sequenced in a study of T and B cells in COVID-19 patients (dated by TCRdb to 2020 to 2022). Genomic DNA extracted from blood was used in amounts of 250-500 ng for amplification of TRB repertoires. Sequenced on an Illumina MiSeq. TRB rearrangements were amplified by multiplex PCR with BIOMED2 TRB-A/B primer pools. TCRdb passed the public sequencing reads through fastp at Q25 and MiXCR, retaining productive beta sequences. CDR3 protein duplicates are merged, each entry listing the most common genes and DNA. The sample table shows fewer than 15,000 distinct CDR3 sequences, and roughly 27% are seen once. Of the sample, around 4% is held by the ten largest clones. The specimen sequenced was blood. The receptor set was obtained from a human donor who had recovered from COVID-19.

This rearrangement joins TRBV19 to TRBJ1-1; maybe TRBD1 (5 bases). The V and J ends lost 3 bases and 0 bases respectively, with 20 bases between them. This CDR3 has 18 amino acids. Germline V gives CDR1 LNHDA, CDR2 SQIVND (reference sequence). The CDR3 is CASSMNLVIGEMNTEAFF. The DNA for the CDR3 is TGTGCCAGTAGTATGAATTTGGTTATAGGGGAGATGAACACTGAAGCTTTCTTT.

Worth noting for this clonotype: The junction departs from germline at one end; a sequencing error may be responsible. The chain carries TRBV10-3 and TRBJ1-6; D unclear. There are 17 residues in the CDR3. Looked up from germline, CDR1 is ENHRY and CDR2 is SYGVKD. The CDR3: CAISESIQSSYNSPFHF. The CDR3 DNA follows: TGTGCCATCAGTGAGTCGATACAGAGCTCCTATAATTCACCCTTCCACTTT.

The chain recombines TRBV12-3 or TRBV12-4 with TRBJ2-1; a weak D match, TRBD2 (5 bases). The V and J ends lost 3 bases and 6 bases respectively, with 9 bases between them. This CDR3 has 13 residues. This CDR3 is CASSFLAPNEQFF. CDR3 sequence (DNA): TGTGCCAGCAGTTTCCTAGCACCCAATGAGCAGTTCTTC.

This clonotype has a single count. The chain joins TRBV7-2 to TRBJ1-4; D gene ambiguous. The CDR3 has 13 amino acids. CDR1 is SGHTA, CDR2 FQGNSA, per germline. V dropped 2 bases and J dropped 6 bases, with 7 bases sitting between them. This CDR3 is CASSLLWDEKLFF. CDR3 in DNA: TGTGCCAGCAGCTTATTGTGGGATGAAAAACTGTTTTTT.

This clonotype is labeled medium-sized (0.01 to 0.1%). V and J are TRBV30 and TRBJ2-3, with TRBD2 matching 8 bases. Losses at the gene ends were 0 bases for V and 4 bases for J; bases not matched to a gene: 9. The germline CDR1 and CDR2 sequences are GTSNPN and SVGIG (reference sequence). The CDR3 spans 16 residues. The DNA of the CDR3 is TGTGCCTGGAGTGTATGGGGCGCGGGAGGAGCAGATACGCAGTATTTT. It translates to CAWSVWGAGGADTQYF.

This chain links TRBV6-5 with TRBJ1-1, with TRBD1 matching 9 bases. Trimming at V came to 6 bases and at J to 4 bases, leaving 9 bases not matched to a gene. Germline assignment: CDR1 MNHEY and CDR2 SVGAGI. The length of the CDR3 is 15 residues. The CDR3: CASSQLTGGGTEAFF. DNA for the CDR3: TGTGCCAGCAGCCAACTGACAGGGGGGGGCACTGAAGCTTTCTTT.

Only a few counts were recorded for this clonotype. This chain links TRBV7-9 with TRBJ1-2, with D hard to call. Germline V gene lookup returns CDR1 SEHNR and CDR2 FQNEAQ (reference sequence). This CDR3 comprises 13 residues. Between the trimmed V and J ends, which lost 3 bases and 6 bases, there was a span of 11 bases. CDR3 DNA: TGTGCCAGCAGCTTTGTTCCGTCAGATGGCTACACCTTC. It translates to CASSFVPSDGYTF.

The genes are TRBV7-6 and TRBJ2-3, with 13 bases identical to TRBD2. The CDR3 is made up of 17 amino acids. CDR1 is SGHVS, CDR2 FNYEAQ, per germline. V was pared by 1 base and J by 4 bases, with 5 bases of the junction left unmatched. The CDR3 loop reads CASSLVLAGGTADTQYF. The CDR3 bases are TGTGCCAGCAGCTTAGTACTAGCGGGAGGGACGGCAGATACGCAGTATTTT.

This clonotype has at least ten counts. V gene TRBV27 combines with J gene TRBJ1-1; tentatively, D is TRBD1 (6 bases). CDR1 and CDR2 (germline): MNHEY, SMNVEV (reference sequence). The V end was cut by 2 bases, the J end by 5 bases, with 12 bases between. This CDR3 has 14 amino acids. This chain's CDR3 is CASSLRGARTEAFF. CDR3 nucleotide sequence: TGTGCCAGCAGTTTACGGGGGGCGAGGACTGAAGCTTTCTTT.

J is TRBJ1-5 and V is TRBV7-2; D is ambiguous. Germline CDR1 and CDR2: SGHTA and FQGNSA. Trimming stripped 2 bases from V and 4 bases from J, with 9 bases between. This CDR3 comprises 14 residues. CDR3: CASSLWTENQPQHF. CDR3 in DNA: TGTGCCAGCAGCTTATGGACGGAGAATCAGCCCCAGCATTTT.

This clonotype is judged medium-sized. The CDR3 here is CASSPGLLPQETQYF. CDR3 nucleotides: TGTGCCAGCAGTCCCGGACTTTTGCCGCAAGAGACCCAGTACTTC. This rearrangement joins TRBV27 to TRBJ2-5, with a weak D call TRBD2 (5 bases). The CDR3 loop spans 15 amino acids. Germline V gives CDR1 MNHEY, CDR2 SMNVEV (reference sequence). Trimming shortened V by 5 bases and J by 2 bases, and 15 bases separated the two germline ends.

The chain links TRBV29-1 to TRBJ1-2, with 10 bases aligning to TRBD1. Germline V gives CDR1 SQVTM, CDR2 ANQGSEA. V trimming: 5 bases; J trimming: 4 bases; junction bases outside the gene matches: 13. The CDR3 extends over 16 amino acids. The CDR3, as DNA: TGCAGCGTTCGGGACAGGGGACATATTGCAGGCTATGGCTACACCTTC. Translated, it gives CSVRDRGHIAGYGYTF.

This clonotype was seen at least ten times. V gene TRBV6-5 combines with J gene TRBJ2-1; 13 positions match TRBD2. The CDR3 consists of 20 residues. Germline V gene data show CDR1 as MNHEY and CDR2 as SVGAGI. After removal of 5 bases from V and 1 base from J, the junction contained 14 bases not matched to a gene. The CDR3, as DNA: TGTGCCAGCAGTCATTCAAGGGGATTGACTAGCGGGAGGTCCTACAATGAGCAGTTCTTC. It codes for CASSHSRGLTSGRSYNEQFF.

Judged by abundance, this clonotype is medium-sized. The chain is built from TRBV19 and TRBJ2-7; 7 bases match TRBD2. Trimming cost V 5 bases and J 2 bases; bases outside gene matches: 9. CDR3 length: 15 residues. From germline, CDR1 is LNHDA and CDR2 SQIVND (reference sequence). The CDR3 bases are TGTGCCAGTAGTCCACCCGATGGGGGGGCCTACGAGCAGTACTTC. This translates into CASSPPDGGAYEQYF.

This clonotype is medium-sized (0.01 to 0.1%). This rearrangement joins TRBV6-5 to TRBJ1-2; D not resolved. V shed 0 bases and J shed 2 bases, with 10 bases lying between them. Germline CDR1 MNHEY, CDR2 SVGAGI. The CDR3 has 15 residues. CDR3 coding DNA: TGTGCCAGCAGTTACTCGATGAACAGAAACTATGGCTACACCTTC. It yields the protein CASSYSMNRNYGYTF.

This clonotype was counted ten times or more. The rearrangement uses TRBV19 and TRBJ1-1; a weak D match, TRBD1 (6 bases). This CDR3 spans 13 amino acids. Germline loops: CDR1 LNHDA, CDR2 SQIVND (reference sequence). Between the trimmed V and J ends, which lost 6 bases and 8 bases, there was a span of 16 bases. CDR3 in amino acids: CASRPPGQQEAFF. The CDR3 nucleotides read TGTGCCAGTAGGCCCCCAGGACAGCAAGAAGCTTTCTTT.

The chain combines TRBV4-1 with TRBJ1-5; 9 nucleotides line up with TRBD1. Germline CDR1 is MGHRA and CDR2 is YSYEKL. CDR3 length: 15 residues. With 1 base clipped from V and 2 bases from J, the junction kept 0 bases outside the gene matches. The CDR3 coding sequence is TGCGCCAGCAGCCAAGGGACAGGGGGCAATCAGCCCCAGCATTTT. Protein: CASSQGTGGNQPQHF.

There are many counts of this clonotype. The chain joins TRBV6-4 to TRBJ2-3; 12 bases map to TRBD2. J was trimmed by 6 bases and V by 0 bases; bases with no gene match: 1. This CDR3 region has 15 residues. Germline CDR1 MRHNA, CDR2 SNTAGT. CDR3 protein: CASSDSTSGGDTQYF. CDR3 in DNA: TGTGCCAGCAGTGACTCAACTAGCGGGGGGGATACGCAGTATTTT.

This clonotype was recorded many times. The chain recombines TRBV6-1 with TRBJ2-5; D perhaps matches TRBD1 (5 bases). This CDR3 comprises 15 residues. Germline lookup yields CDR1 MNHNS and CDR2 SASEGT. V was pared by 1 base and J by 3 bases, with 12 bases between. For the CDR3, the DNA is TGTGCCAGCAGTGAAGGGAACAGGCCAGAAGAGACCCAGTACTTC. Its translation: CASSEGNRPEETQYF.

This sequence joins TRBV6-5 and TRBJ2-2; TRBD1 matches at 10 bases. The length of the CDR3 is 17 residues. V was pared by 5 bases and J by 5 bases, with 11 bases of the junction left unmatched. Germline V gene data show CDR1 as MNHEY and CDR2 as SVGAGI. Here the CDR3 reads CASSPTTGTGATGELFF. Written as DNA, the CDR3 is TGTGCCAGCAGTCCTACAACCGGGACAGGGGCGACCGGGGAGCTGTTTTTT.

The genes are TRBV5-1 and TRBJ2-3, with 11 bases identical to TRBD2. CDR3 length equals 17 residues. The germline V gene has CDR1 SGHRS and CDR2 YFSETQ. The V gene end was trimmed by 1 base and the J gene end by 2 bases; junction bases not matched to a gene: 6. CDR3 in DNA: TGCGCCAGCAGCTTGTACACTAGCGGGAGATTCACAGATACGCAGTATTTT. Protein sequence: CASSLYTSGRFTDTQYF.

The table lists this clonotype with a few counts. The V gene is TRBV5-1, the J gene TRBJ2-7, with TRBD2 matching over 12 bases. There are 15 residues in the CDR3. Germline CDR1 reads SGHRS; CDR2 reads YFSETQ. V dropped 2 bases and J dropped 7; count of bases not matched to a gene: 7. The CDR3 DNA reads TGCGCCAGCAGCTTAAACCTAGCGGGAGGGCGGGAGCAGTACTTC. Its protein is CASSLNLAGGREQYF.

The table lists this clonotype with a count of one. CDR3 sequence reads: CASRHSGSYTQYF. The CDR3 DNA reads as TGTGCCAGCAGACATAGCGGGAGTTATACGCAGTATTTT. The rearrangement joins TRBV6-5 to TRBJ2-3; 9 bases match TRBD2. This CDR3 is built from 13 residues. Germline values: CDR1 MNHEY, CDR2 SVGAGI. J was trimmed by 7 bases and V by 6 bases; bases with no gene match: 5.

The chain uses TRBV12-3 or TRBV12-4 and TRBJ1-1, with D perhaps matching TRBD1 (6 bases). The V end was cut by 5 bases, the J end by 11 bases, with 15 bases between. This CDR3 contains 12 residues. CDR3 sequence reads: CASSPDSIRAFF. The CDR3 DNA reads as TGTGCCAGCAGTCCGGACAGTATCAGGGCTTTCTTT.

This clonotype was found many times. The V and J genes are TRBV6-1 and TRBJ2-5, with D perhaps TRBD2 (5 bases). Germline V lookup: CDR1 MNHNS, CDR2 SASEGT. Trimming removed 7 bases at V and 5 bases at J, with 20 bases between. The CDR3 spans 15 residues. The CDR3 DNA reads TGTGCCAGCAAGGTTACTAGTACTTCTTCGGAGACCCAGTACTTC. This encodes CASKVTSTSSETQYF.

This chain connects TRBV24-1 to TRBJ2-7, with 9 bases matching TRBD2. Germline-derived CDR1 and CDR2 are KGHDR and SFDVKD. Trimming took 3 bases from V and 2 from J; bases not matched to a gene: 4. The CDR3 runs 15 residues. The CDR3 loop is CATSDTASGTYEQYF. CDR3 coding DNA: TGTGCCACCAGTGATACCGCTAGCGGGACCTACGAGCAGTACTTC.

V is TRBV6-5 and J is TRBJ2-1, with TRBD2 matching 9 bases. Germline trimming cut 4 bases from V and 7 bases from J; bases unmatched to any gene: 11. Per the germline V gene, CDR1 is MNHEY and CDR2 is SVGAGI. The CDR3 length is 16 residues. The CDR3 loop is CASSLLGGGAGNEQFF. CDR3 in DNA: TGTGCCAGCAGTTTGTTAGGCGGGGGGGCGGGAAATGAGCAGTTCTTC.